The text below deals with one T cell receptor beta chain. Antigen: not known. The source of the sample is a study of T cell responses to AZD1222 COVID-19 vaccine. Study at large: Pooling was applied to second doses at about 4 or about 12 weeks.

The data were produced by immunoSEQ multiplex PCR, yet TCRdb's version contains in-frame clones alone and is incomplete. Of 95,000 to 150,000 clones in the sample, around nine tenths were seen once. Germline V gene data show CDR1 as SGHNT and CDR2 as YYREEE (reference sequence). Trimming pared 4 bases from V and 2 bases from J, leaving 15 bases between. The CDR3 length is 15 residues. Findings of the study overall: Possibly, clonal diversity was underestimated; donors were largely white British and included more females. There were vaccine-associated CD4 TCRs across spike, dominant at 160-218 and 743-854.

The TCR comes from an adult in good health. The V gene is TRBV5-4, the J gene TRBJ2-5; maybe TRBD2 (5 bases). Sequencing used peripheral blood, obtained on day 0 of AZD1222 vaccination. In DNA, the CDR3 is TGTGCCAGCAGCCCCCCCGGGGAGCGACAAGAGACCCAGTACTTC. The encoded protein is CASSPPGERQETQYF.